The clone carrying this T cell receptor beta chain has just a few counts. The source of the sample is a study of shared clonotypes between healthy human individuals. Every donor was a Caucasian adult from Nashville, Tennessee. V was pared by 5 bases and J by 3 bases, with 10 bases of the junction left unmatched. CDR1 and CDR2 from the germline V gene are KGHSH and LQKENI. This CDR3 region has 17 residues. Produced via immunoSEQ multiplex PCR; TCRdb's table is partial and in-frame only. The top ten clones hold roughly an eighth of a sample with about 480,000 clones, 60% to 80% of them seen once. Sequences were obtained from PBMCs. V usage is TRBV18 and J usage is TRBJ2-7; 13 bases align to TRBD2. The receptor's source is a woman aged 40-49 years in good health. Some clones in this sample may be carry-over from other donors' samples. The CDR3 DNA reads TGTGCCAGCTCATCAACCGGGACTAGCGGGATACGCTACGAGCAGTACTTC. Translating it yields CASSSTGTSGIRYEQYF.